This record concerns one TCR beta chain sequence. Its antigen is not identified. This entry belongs to a study of cytomegalovirus exposure and HLA in healthy donors. It was with 60 Vbeta and 13 Jbeta primers that the PCR ran. Assay used: immunoSEQ multiplex PCR; TCRdb lists only in-frame clones, some missing. The sample yields about 160,000 clones, under 80% seen once. The CDR3 extends over 17 amino acids. V was clipped by 5 bases and J by 5 bases, with 22 bases between them. Germline CDR1 reads LNHDA; CDR2 reads SQIVND (reference sequence). General study results and limits: At a 0.05 false discovery rate, a later analysis found some 18,000 TCR beta sequences to be associated with HLA alleles. Some highly shared sequence variants likely arose as a pipeline artifact.

Each donor was nominally healthy when sampled (though unrecorded immune exposures were likely). The sequence came from a woman in her twenties or thirties in good health and CMV-seronegative. The chain recombines TRBV19 with TRBJ1-5; no definite D call. What was sequenced was PBMCs. CDR3 residues: CASSPPLQRLWDQPQHF. CDR3 nucleotide sequence: TGTGCCAGTAGTCCCCCCCTGCAGCGGCTATGGGATCAGCCCCAGCATTTT.